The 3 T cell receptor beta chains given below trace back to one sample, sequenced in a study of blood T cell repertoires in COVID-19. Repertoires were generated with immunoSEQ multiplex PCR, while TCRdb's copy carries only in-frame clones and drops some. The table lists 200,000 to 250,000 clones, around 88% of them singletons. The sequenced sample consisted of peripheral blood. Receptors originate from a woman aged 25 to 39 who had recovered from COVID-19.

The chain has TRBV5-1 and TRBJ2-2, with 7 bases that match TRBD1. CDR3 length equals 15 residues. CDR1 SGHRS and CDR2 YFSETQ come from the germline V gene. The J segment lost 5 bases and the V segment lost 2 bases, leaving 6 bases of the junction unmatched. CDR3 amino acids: CASSFTQGETGELFF. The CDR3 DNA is TGCGCCAGCAGCTTTACCCAGGGGGAGACCGGGGAGCTGTTTTTT. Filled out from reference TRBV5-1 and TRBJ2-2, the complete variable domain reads KAGVTQTPRYLIKTRGQQVTLSCSPISGHRSVSWYQQTPGQGLQFLFEYFSETQRNKGNFPGRFSGRQFSNSRSEMNVSTLELGDSALYLCASSFTQGETGELFFGEGSRLTVL.

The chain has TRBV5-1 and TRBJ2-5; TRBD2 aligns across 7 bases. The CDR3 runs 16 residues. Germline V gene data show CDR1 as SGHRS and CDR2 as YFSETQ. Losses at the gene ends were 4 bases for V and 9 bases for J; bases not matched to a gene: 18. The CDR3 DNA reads TGCGCCAGCAGCCGTGAACAGAGCGGGACCTTGTCGGCCCAGTACTTC. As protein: CASSREQSGTLSAQYF.

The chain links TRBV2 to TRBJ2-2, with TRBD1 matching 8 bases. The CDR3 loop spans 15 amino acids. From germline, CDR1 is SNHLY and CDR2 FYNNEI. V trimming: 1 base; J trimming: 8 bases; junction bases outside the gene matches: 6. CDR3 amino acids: CASSEVSGGRGELFF. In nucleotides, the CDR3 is TGTGCCAGCAGTGAAGTCTCAGGGGGCAGAGGGGAGCTGTTTTTT.